This is a list of T cell receptor beta chains from one sample in a study of shared clonotypes between healthy human individuals. Sequencing used immunoSEQ multiplex PCR; TCRdb keeps in-frame clones, though not all of them. The data hold about 820,000 clones, with nearly 95% observed a single time. Sequences were obtained from naive CD8+ T cells sorted from blood. The receptor set was obtained from a man aged 25-45 years in good health. The CDR3 runs from the conserved cysteine through the conserved F or W. Fields, in order: D gene, J gene, V gene, CDR3 protein. A D gene is named only where the DNA matches it firmly.

D: .; J: TRBJ1-1; V: TRBV28; CDR3: CASTPGTDLNTEAFF
D: TRBD1; J: TRBJ2-7; V: TRBV29-1; CDR3: CSVVGQGSYEQYF
D: TRBD1; J: TRBJ2-6; V: TRBV4-1; CDR3: CASSQYDRDEYGANVLTF
D: .; J: TRBJ1-5; V: TRBV5-1; CDR3: CASSLVGGEQPQHF
D: .; J: TRBJ2-1; V: TRBV28; CDR3: CASSPSQGVINEQFF
D: TRBD1; J: TRBJ2-7; V: TRBV5-1; CDR3: CASSFHKDRGDYEQYF
D: .; J: TRBJ1-1; V: TRBV28; CDR3: CASSALNTEAFF
D: .; J: TRBJ2-3; V: TRBV7-2; CDR3: CASSWTGGDTQYF
D: TRBD2; J: TRBJ2-2; V: TRBV7-8; CDR3: CASSTPGGEDTGELFF
D: .; J: TRBJ1-1; V: TRBV28; CDR3: CASRGRLATEAFF
D: .; J: TRBJ2-1; V: TRBV28; CDR3: CASRGNNYNEQFF
D: TRBD2; J: TRBJ2-5; V: TRBV27; CDR3: CASSLLLAGGPSPQETQYF
D: .; J: TRBJ1-5; V: TRBV4-1; CDR3: CASSQFYINQPQHF
D: TRBD2; J: TRBJ2-3; V: TRBV10-1; CDR3: CASSGSSGSRDTQYF
D: .; J: TRBJ2-3; V: TRBV29-1; CDR3: CSGVGWAGRPITDTQYF
D: .; J: TRBJ2-7; V: TRBV9; CDR3: CASSVGDRTYEQYF
D: .; J: TRBJ2-1; V: TRBV2; CDR3: CASNSVRDSNEQFF
D: .; J: TRBJ2-3; V: TRBV28; CDR3: CASRIPEVPDTQYF
D: .; J: TRBJ2-7; V: TRBV6-6; CDR3: CASSDYSGNYEQYF
D: .; J: TRBJ2-3; V: TRBV2; CDR3: CASRDSLLSSDTQYF
D: .; J: TRBJ1-5; V: TRBV6-5; CDR3: CATASGTRVNQPQHF
D: .; J: TRBJ2-2; V: TRBV4-3; CDR3: CASSQDSVVSLNTGELFF
D: .; J: TRBJ1-5; V: TRBV6-1; CDR3: CASSERQGYQPQHF
D: .; J: TRBJ2-5; V: TRBV7-9; CDR3: CASSSGGPQETQYF
D: .; J: TRBJ2-7; V: TRBV11-2; CDR3: CASSLGTHYEQYF
D: .; J: TRBJ2-7; V: TRBV19; CDR3: CASSTIVSSAAYEQYF
D: TRBD1; J: TRBJ2-7; V: TRBV25-1; CDR3: CASQGTAPYEQYF
D: .; J: TRBJ2-1; V: TRBV4-1; CDR3: CASSQVRTENDILVDSYNEQFF
D: .; J: TRBJ2-3; V: TRBV29-1; CDR3: CSVTISGQRTDTQYF
D: .; J: TRBJ1-5; V: TRBV19; CDR3: CASSRDLGSNQPQHF
D: TRBD2; J: TRBJ2-3; V: TRBV6-5; CDR3: CASSPGRASGDTQYF
D: TRBD2; J: TRBJ2-7; V: TRBV27; CDR3: CASSSLAGGIYEQYF
D: .; J: TRBJ2-7; V: TRBV7-8; CDR3: CASSLAGQGQSYEQYF
D: TRBD2; J: TRBJ2-7; V: TRBV19; CDR3: CASGPGSGSTYEQYF
D: .; J: TRBJ2-1; V: TRBV27; CDR3: CASSLIADSLEYNEQFF
D: .; J: TRBJ2-1; V: TRBV7-9; CDR3: CASSFPTSSGQFF
D: .; J: TRBJ1-4; V: TRBV4-3; CDR3: CASSQDGDSDDEKLFF
D: .; J: TRBJ1-5; V: TRBV15; CDR3: CATSPTGSNQPQHF
D: TRBD2; J: TRBJ2-7; V: TRBV5-1; CDR3: CASRGNDGRVREQYF
D: .; J: TRBJ2-1; V: TRBV14; CDR3: CASSQDGGFSYLDNEQFF
D: .; J: TRBJ2-7; V: TRBV28; CDR3: CASSLSGQTYEQYF